Shown below are 18 T cell receptor beta chains from a single sample sequenced in a study of blood T cell repertoires in COVID-19. Profiled with immunoSEQ multiplex PCR; TCRdb holds only in-frame clones, not every one. Of under 500,000 clones listed, roughly nine tenths are singletons. Sequencing used PBMCs or T cells enriched from blood (not recorded which). These receptors came from a woman in her late teens or twenties with acute COVID-19.

The chain recombines TRBV9 with TRBJ2-7; 10 nucleotides agree with TRBD1. The ends lost 4 bases at V and 5 bases at J; junction bases unmatched: 15. CDR3 size: 17 residues. The germline CDR1 and CDR2 sequences are SGDLS and YYNGEE. The CDR3 nucleotides read TGTGCCAGCAGCCCCCAACACCCCGGGACAGGGGACCACGAGCAGTACTTC. It specifies CASSPQHPGTGDHEQYF.

The sample holds many counts of this clone. The chain carries TRBV30 and TRBJ2-2; 8 nucleotides line up with TRBD2. The CDR3 extends over 16 amino acids. CDR1 and CDR2 (germline): GTSNPN, SVGIG (reference sequence). Germline trimming cut 5 bases from V and 3 bases from J; bases unmatched to any gene: 11. The CDR3 coding sequence is TGTGCCTGGGCCCAGGGAGGTAGCGGGGACACCGGGGAGCTGTTTTTT. It specifies CAWAQGGSGDTGELFF. The whole variable domain, filled in from reference TRBV30 and TRBJ2-2, reads SQTIHQWPATLVQPVGSPLSLECTVEGTSNPNLYWYRQAAGRGLQLLFYSVGIGQISSEVPQNLSASRPQDRQFILSSKKLLLSDSGFYLCAWAQGGSGDTGELFFGEGSRLTVL.

V usage is TRBV14 and J usage is TRBJ2-1, with TRBD2 identical over 9 bases. Germline CDR1 reads SGHDN; CDR2 reads FVKESK. V lost 7 bases, J lost 5 bases, and 9 bases stayed unmatched. The CDR3 is 15 residues long. The CDR3 DNA follows: TGTGCCAGCACCGGCGGGACTAGCATCCACAATGAGCAGTTCTTC. This translates into CASTGGTSIHNEQFF.

V is TRBV19 and J is TRBJ1-2; no reliable D call. This CDR3 contains 12 residues. Germline V gene sequence: CDR1 LNHDA, CDR2 SQIVND (reference sequence). V was trimmed by 7 bases and J by 4 bases, leaving 10 bases between them. This chain's CDR3 is CASNRAGYGYTF. The CDR3, as DNA: TGTGCCAGTAATAGGGCGGGCTATGGCTACACCTTC.

V gene TRBV5-1 combines with J gene TRBJ1-6; 10 nucleotides line up with TRBD1. Trimming removed 4 bases from V and 6 bases from J; junction bases left unmatched: 4. CDR1 is SGHRS and CDR2 is YFSETQ in the germline V gene. The CDR3 sequence is 15 residues long. CDR3 coding DNA: TGCGCCAGCAGCACCCGGGACAGGGGTAATTCACCCCTCCACTTT. This translates into CASSTRDRGNSPLHF.

This clone was counted only a few times. The chain carries TRBV28 and TRBJ2-7; unclear D gene. CDR3 length equals 12 residues. CDR1 and CDR2 from the germline V gene are MDHEN and SYDVKM. Trimming left V 7 bases short and J 3 bases short, with 10 bases between. In DNA form, the CDR3 reads TGTGCCAGCAATCAGGAAGGCTACGAGCAGTACTTC. Protein product: CASNQEGYEQYF.

The chain carries TRBV18 and TRBJ1-2; 8 positions agree with TRBD1. The V segment lost 1 base and the J segment 8 bases; nucleotides outside the gene matches: 6. The CDR3 has 14 residues. The germline V gene encodes CDR1 KGHSH and CDR2 LQKENI. The CDR3 loop is CASSPLRTGNGYTF. CDR3 DNA: TGTGCCAGCTCACCACTCCGGACAGGGAACGGCTACACCTTC.

This chain connects TRBV19 to TRBJ2-1; 7 bases map to TRBD1. Germline CDR1 and CDR2: LNHDA and SQIVND (reference sequence). The CDR3 is made up of 15 amino acids. Losses at the gene ends were 3 bases for V and 2 bases for J; bases not matched to a gene: 4. CDR3 protein: CASSMSGTAYNEQFF. The CDR3 DNA reads as TGTGCCAGTAGTATGTCCGGGACAGCCTACAATGAGCAGTTCTTC.

V gene TRBV5-1 combines with J gene TRBJ2-5, with D possibly TRBD2 on 6 matching bases. With 4 bases removed from V and 2 bases from J, the gap between germline ends came to 15 bases. The CDR3 length is 15 residues. Germline-derived CDR1 and CDR2 are SGHRS and YFSETQ. The CDR3 is CASSVIGTRQETQYF. As DNA, the CDR3 is TGCGCCAGCAGCGTCATTGGGACTCGACAAGAGACCCAGTACTTC.

This chain's CDR3 is CAISSGTGSEKLFF. The CDR3 bases are TGTGCCATCAGTTCCGGGACAGGGAGTGAAAAACTGTTTTTT. The V and J genes are TRBV10-3 and TRBJ1-4; TRBD1 aligns across 9 bases. Germline V lookup: CDR1 ENHRY, CDR2 SYGVKD. V shed 5 bases and J 7 bases; nucleotides not matched to a gene: 5. The CDR3 is made up of 14 amino acids.

The rearrangement links TRBV7-2 to TRBJ2-7; D is unclear. The CDR3 totals 16 residues. Per the germline V gene, CDR1 is SGHTA and CDR2 is FQGNSA. Deletions cut 2 bases from V and 7 bases from J, with 21 bases between. DNA of the CDR3: TGTGCCAGCAGCTTATCAGCGTTCCGTGAGGTGGGTGAGCAGTACTTC. Translated, it gives CASSLSAFREVGEQYF.

The J gene is TRBJ2-1, the V gene TRBV15; 7 bases align to TRBD1. Per germline, CDR1 LNHNV and CDR2 YYDKDF (reference sequence). There are 16 residues in the CDR3. J lost 4 bases, V lost 3 bases, and 9 bases had no gene match. CDR3: CATSRDDREYYNEQFF. As DNA, the CDR3 is TGTGCCACCAGCAGGGACGACAGGGAGTATTACAATGAGCAGTTCTTC.

V usage is TRBV11-2 and J usage is TRBJ2-7; 8 bases map to TRBD1. This CDR3 contains 15 residues. The germline gives CDR1 SGHAT, CDR2 FQNNGV. V lost 5 bases to trimming and J lost 0 bases; unmatched junction nucleotides: 6. CDR3 protein: CASSPTDRASYEQYF. The CDR3 nucleotides read TGTGCCAGCAGCCCGACGGACAGGGCCTCCTACGAGCAGTACTTC.

This clone was detected once. This chain links TRBV5-8 with TRBJ1-1, with 9 nucleotides matching TRBD1. The CDR3 loop spans 15 amino acids. Germline lookup yields CDR1 SGHTS and CDR2 YDEGEE. After removal of 0 bases from V and 4 bases from J, the junction contained 4 bases not matched to a gene. Written as DNA, the CDR3 is TGTGCCAGCAGCTTGGGAGCGGACAGGGGCACTGAAGCTTTCTTT. Translated: CASSLGADRGTEAFF. Full variable domain (missing parts from reference TRBV5-8 and TRBJ1-1): EAGVTQSPTHLIKTRGQQATLRCSPISGHTSVYWYQQALGLGLQFLLWYDEGEERNRGNFPPRFSGRQFPNYSSELNVNALELEDSALYLCASSLGADRGTEAFFGQGTRLTVV.

The V call is TRBV5-1, the J call TRBJ1-2; TRBD1 matches 9 bases. After removal of 4 bases from V and 3 bases from J, the junction contained 13 bases not matched to a gene. Germline-derived CDR1 and CDR2 are SGHRS and YFSETQ. The length of the CDR3 is 17 residues. DNA for the CDR3: TGCGCCAGCAGCGGCCCGACAGGGGGGAAGTATGACTATGGCTACACCTTC. This sequence encodes CASSGPTGGKYDYGYTF.

The chain carries TRBV9 and TRBJ2-7; D not certain. The CDR3 runs to 11 residues. Germline loops: CDR1 SGDLS, CDR2 YYNGEE. V lost 7 bases and J lost 6, with 11 bases in between. CDR3 region: CASGPGSEQYF. CDR3 nucleotides: TGTGCCAGCGGGCCCGGTAGCGAGCAGTACTTC.

The sample holds one count of this clone. V usage is TRBV4-1 and J usage is TRBJ1-1; D is unresolved. V gave up 1 base and J gave up 4 bases, with 10 bases separating them. The CDR3 consists of 14 residues. Germline values: CDR1 MGHRA, CDR2 YSYEKL. DNA for the CDR3: TGCGCCAGCAGCCAAGTTAAGCTCGGCACTGAAGCTTTCTTT. This translates into CASSQVKLGTEAFF.

This sequence joins TRBV7-8 and TRBJ2-7; D uncertain. Per germline, CDR1 SGHVS and CDR2 FQNEAQ. The CDR3 runs 15 residues. V gave up 7 bases and J gave up 0 bases, with 16 bases separating them. The CDR3 DNA follows: TGTGCCAGCACCCAAGACTTCAGAAGCTCCTACGAGCAGTACTTC. Amino acid sequence: CASTQDFRSSYEQYF.